The T cell receptor (beta chain) under discussion was sequenced for a study of T cell responses to AZD1222 COVID-19 vaccine. TCRdb's table, derived via immunoSEQ multiplex PCR, lists solely in-frame clones and lacks some. The profile shows 130,000 or so clones, around 92% of them singletons. The length of the CDR3 is 13 residues. From germline, CDR1 is SGHVS and CDR2 FNYEAQ. With 3 bases clipped from V and 4 bases from J, the junction kept 2 bases outside the gene matches. The sample consisted of peripheral blood, taken on day 0 of AZD1222 vaccination. This chain uses TRBV7-6 with TRBJ1-1; 7 bases fit TRBD1. The source of this sequence is an adult in good health. The CDR3 sequence is CASSLTGITEAFF. CDR3 sequence (DNA): TGTGCCAGCAGCTTGACAGGGATCACTGAAGCTTTCTTT.